A selection of T cell receptor beta chains follows, all from one sample in a study of response to subunit inactivated influenza vaccine. MiXCR, run by TCRdb on the RT-PCR reads, gives a single entry per CDR3 protein. The table includes roughly 780,000 distinct CDR3 sequences, approximately 17% detected once. The sample in question was PBMCs from blood, obtained more than 4 days after vaccination. These receptors all come from a man aged 50 to 59 who received an inactivated influenza vaccine. Both conserved end residues are part of each CDR3. A D gene is named only where the DNA matches it firmly. Clone size is shown for a subset of rows, as once, few, many or a class of expanded clone.

clone_size: few; d_call: TRBD2; v_call: TRBV11-2; j_call: TRBJ2-1; cdr3_aa: CASSLRVRSSGVSSYNEQFF; cdr3_nt: TGTGCCAGCAGCTTAAGGGTTCGGTCTAGCGGGGTCAGCTCCTACAATGAGCAGTTCTTC
clone_size: many; d_call: .; v_call: TRBV20-1; j_call: TRBJ2-4; cdr3_aa: CSATRGAKNIQYF; cdr3_nt: TGCAGTGCTACTCGAGGGGCCAAAAACATTCAGTACTTC
clone_size: .; d_call: TRBD1; v_call: TRBV4-2; j_call: TRBJ2-3; cdr3_aa: CASSRTGRDTDTQYF; cdr3_nt: TGTGCCAGCAGCAGGACAGGGCGCGACACAGATACGCAGTATTTT
clone_size: .; d_call: TRBD1; v_call: TRBV4-3; j_call: TRBJ2-7; cdr3_aa: CASSPRQGTGYEQYF; cdr3_nt: TGCGCCAGCAGCCCAAGACAGGGAACTGGCTACGAGCAGTACTTC
clone_size: .; d_call: .; v_call: TRBV10-3; j_call: TRBJ1-1; cdr3_aa: CAISESGQHREAFF; cdr3_nt: TGTGCCATCAGTGAGTCTGGACAGCACCGTGAAGCTTTCTTT
clone_size: .; d_call: .; v_call: TRBV4-1; j_call: TRBJ1-5; cdr3_aa: CASSQDRVQPQHF; cdr3_nt: TGCGCCAGCAGCCAAGACAGGGTCCAGCCCCAGCATTTT
clone_size: .; d_call: .; v_call: TRBV6-2/TRBV6-3; j_call: TRBJ2-1; cdr3_aa: CASSYVTPKEQFF; cdr3_nt: TGTGCCAGCAGTTACGTTACCCCGAAGGAGCAGTTCTTC
clone_size: many; d_call: TRBD1; v_call: TRBV29-1; j_call: TRBJ2-7; cdr3_aa: CSVTGEVNYEQYF; cdr3_nt: TGCAGCGTTACAGGGGAAGTAAACTACGAGCAGTACTTC
clone_size: .; d_call: TRBD1; v_call: TRBV12-3/TRBV12-4; j_call: TRBJ2-1; cdr3_aa: CASSQRQGANEQFF; cdr3_nt: TGTGCCAGCAGTCAAAGACAGGGGGCGAATGAGCAGTTCTTC
clone_size: .; d_call: .; v_call: TRBV20-1; j_call: TRBJ2-3; cdr3_aa: CSASRSYTDTQYF; cdr3_nt: TGCAGTGCCTCGCGGTCTTACACAGATACGCAGTATTTT
clone_size: many; d_call: TRBD1; v_call: TRBV7-9; j_call: TRBJ2-1; cdr3_aa: CASSSDRGPYNEQFF; cdr3_nt: TGTGCCAGCAGCTCCGACAGGGGACCCTACAATGAGCAGTTCTTC
clone_size: many; d_call: .; v_call: TRBV29-1; j_call: TRBJ1-1; cdr3_aa: CSVRRATEAFF; cdr3_nt: TGCAGCGTGAGAAGGGCCACTGAAGCTTTCTTT
clone_size: few; d_call: TRBD2; v_call: TRBV12-3/TRBV12-4; j_call: TRBJ2-5; cdr3_aa: CASRREGLSRYQETQYF; cdr3_nt: TGTGCCAGCAGGCGGGAGGGCCTGTCCCGGTACCAAGAGACCCAGTACTTC
clone_size: .; d_call: TRBD2; v_call: TRBV2; j_call: TRBJ2-2; cdr3_aa: CASIPAGGLSGELFF; cdr3_nt: TGTGCCAGCATCCCCGCGGGGGGGCTTAGCGGGGAGCTGTTTTTT
clone_size: many; d_call: .; v_call: TRBV5-1; j_call: TRBJ2-7; cdr3_aa: CASSLEQGENEQYF; cdr3_nt: TGCGCCAGCAGCTTGGAACAGGGCGAGAACGAGCAGTACTTC
clone_size: many; d_call: .; v_call: TRBV12-3/TRBV12-4; j_call: TRBJ2-7; cdr3_aa: CASSLRGIHEQYF; cdr3_nt: TGTGCCAGCAGTTTACGGGGGATCCACGAGCAGTACTTC
clone_size: .; d_call: .; v_call: TRBV27; j_call: TRBJ2-5; cdr3_aa: CASTRGETQYF; cdr3_nt: TGTGCCAGCACTCGAGGAGAGACCCAGTACTTC
clone_size: once; d_call: TRBD1; v_call: TRBV20-1; j_call: TRBJ2-7; cdr3_aa: CSVSGTGATYEQYF; cdr3_nt: TGCAGTGTCTCCGGGACAGGGGCAACCTACGAGCAGTACTTC
clone_size: few; d_call: .; v_call: TRBV5-6; j_call: TRBJ1-1; cdr3_aa: CASSELRGRTEAFF; cdr3_nt: TGTGCCAGCAGCGAGCTTCGGGGGAGAACTGAAGCTTTCTTT
clone_size: .; d_call: .; v_call: TRBV10-3; j_call: TRBJ1-2; cdr3_aa: CASREGGYTF; cdr3_nt: TGTGCCTCCCGGGAGGGTGGCTACACCTTC
clone_size: .; d_call: .; v_call: TRBV12-3/TRBV12-4; j_call: TRBJ2-5; cdr3_aa: CASTAGVTRMETQYF; cdr3_nt: TGTGCCAGCACGGCGGGTGTAACAAGAATGGAGACCCAGTACTTC
clone_size: .; d_call: .; v_call: TRBV7-2; j_call: TRBJ2-3; cdr3_aa: CASSSRQTDTQYF; cdr3_nt: TGTGCCAGCAGCTCACGTCAAACAGATACGCAGTATTTT
clone_size: .; d_call: TRBD1; v_call: TRBV11-2; j_call: TRBJ2-5; cdr3_aa: CASSLSGTGRKTQYF; cdr3_nt: TGTGCCAGCAGCTTATCAGGGACAGGGCGGAAGACCCAGTACTTC
clone_size: .; d_call: .; v_call: TRBV20-1; j_call: TRBJ2-2; cdr3_aa: CSARMGAGTGELFF; cdr3_nt: TGCAGTGCTAGAATGGGGGCTGGCACCGGGGAGCTGTTTTTT
clone_size: few; d_call: .; v_call: TRBV6-2/TRBV6-3; j_call: TRBJ1-1; cdr3_aa: CASSRTKWTEAFF; cdr3_nt: TGTGCCAGCAGCCGGACAAAGTGGACTGAAGCTTTCTTT
clone_size: many; d_call: TRBD1; v_call: TRBV10-3; j_call: TRBJ1-6; cdr3_aa: CAIRRDRGDSPLHF; cdr3_nt: TGTGCCATCAGGCGGGACAGGGGGGATTCACCCCTCCACTTT
clone_size: many; d_call: .; v_call: TRBV5-1; j_call: TRBJ2-5; cdr3_aa: CASSPGQRETQYF; cdr3_nt: TGCGCCAGCAGCCCCGGACAGAGGGAGACCCAGTACTTC
clone_size: .; d_call: TRBD2; v_call: TRBV12-3/TRBV12-4; j_call: TRBJ2-1; cdr3_aa: CASSFGGGAEQFF; cdr3_nt: TGTGCCAGCAGTTTTGGCGGGGGGGCTGAGCAGTTCTTC
clone_size: few; d_call: .; v_call: TRBV12-3/TRBV12-4; j_call: TRBJ1-1; cdr3_aa: CATSLLGPRDTEAFF; cdr3_nt: TGTGCCACCAGTTTATTGGGACCCAGGGACACTGAAGCTTTCTTT
clone_size: few; d_call: TRBD1; v_call: TRBV12-3/TRBV12-4; j_call: TRBJ2-7; cdr3_aa: CASSFVQGNEQYF; cdr3_nt: TGTGCCAGCAGTTTCGTACAGGGGAACGAGCAGTACTTC
clone_size: many; d_call: .; v_call: TRBV7-2; j_call: TRBJ2-7; cdr3_aa: CASSSLYEQYF; cdr3_nt: TGTGCCAGCAGCTCCCTCTACGAGCAGTACTTC
clone_size: many; d_call: .; v_call: TRBV5-5; j_call: TRBJ2-3; cdr3_aa: CATGFTDTQYF; cdr3_nt: TGTGCGACGGGATTCACAGATACGCAGTATTTT
clone_size: .; d_call: .; v_call: TRBV20-1; j_call: TRBJ1-4; cdr3_aa: CSARKGEGEKLFF; cdr3_nt: TGCAGTGCTAGAAAGGGCGAGGGTGAAAAACTGTTTTTT
clone_size: .; d_call: TRBD2; v_call: TRBV28; j_call: TRBJ2-1; cdr3_aa: CASSSWTSGSYNEQFF; cdr3_nt: TGTGCCAGCAGTTCCTGGACTAGCGGGAGTTACAATGAGCAGTTCTTC